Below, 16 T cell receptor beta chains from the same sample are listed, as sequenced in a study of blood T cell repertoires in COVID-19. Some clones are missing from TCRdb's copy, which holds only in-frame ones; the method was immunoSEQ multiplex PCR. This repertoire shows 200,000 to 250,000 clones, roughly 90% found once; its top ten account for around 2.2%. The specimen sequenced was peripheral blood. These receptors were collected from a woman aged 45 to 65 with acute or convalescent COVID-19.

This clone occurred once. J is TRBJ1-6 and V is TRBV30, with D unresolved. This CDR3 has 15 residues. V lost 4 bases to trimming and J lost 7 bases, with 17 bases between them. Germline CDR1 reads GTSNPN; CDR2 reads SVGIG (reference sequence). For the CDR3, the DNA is TGTGCCTGGAAACTCGACTCTACCATGAATTCACCCCTCCACTTT. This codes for CAWKLDSTMNSPLHF.

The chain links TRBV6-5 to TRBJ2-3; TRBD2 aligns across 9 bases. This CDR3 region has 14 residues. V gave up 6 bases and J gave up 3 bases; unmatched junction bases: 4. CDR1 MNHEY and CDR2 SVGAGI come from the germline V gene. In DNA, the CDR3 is TGTGCCAGCAGGGAGACTAGCGGAACAGATACGCAGTATTTT. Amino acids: CASRETSGTDTQYF.

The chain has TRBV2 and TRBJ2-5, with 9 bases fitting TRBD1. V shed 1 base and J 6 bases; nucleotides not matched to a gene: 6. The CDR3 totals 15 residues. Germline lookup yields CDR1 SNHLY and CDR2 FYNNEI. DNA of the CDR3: TGTGCCAGCAGTGAAGGAGGACAGGGGAGACAGACCCAGTACTTC. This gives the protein CASSEGGQGRQTQYF.

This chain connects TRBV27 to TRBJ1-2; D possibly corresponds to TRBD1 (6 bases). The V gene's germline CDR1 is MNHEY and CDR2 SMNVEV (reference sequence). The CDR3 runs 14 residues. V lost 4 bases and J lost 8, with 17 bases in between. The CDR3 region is CASSYQGSGRGYTF. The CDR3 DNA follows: TGTGCCAGCAGTTACCAGGGGTCGGGGCGCGGCTACACCTTC.

The CDR3: CSAQGAGQPQHF. The CDR3 DNA reads as TGCAGCGCACAGGGGGCTGGTCAGCCCCAGCATTTT. The rearrangement links TRBV29-1 to TRBJ1-5; the match to TRBD1 covers 9 bases. The germline gives CDR1 SQVTM, CDR2 ANQGSEA. There are 12 residues in the CDR3. V lost 7 bases and J lost 6; bases outside the gene matches: 4.

The CDR3 DNA is TGTGCCAGCAGTTTCGAACCTCCGGGACAGGGAGCTCCAGATACGCAGTATTTT. This translates into CASSFEPPGQGAPDTQYF. This chain uses TRBV27 with TRBJ2-3; 9 bases fit TRBD1. The V segment lost 3 bases and the J segment 4 bases; nucleotides outside the gene matches: 14. The germline CDR1 and CDR2 sequences are MNHEY and SMNVEV (reference sequence). This CDR3 comprises 18 residues.

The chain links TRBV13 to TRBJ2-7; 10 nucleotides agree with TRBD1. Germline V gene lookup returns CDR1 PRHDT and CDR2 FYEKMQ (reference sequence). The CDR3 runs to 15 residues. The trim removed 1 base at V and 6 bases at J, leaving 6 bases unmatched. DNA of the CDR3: TGTGCCAGCAGCTTAGTCGGGACAGGGGCGGGCGAGCAGTACTTC. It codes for CASSLVGTGAGEQYF.

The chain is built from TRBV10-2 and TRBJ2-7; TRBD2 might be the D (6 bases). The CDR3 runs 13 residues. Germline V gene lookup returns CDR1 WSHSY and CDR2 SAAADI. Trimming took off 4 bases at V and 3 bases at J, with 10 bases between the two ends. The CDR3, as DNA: TGCGCCAGCAGTGTCGCGGGGATCTACGAGCAGTACTTC. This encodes CASSVAGIYEQYF.

Here the CDR3 reads CASSLETAHSTDTQYF. Written as DNA, the CDR3 is TGTGCCAGCAGTTTAGAAACAGCCCATAGCACAGATACGCAGTATTTT. This chain uses TRBV27 with TRBJ2-3; the D is unclear. The length of the CDR3 is 16 residues. Germline V lookup: CDR1 MNHEY, CDR2 SMNVEV (reference sequence). V was pared by 2 bases and J by 0 bases, with 12 bases between.

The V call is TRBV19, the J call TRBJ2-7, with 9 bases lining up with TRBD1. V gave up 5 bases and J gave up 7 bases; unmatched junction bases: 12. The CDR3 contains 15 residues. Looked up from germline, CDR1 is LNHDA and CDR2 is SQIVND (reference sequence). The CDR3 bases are TGTGCCAGTAGTGGTACAGGACAGGGGTCGCGGGAGCAGTACTTC. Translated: CASSGTGQGSREQYF.

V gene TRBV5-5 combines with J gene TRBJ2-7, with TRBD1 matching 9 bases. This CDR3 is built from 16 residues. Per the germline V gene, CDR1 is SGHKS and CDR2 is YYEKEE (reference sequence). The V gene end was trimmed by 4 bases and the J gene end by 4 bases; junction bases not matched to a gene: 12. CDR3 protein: CASSPRSGQGFYEQYF. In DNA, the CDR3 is TGTGCCAGCAGCCCCAGATCGGGACAGGGTTTTTACGAGCAGTACTTC.

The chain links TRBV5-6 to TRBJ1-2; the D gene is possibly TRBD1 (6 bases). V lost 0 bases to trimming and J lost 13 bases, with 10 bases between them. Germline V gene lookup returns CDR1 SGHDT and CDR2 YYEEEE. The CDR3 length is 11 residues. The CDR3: CASSLVGACTF. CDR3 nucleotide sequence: TGTGCCAGCAGCTTGGTGGGGGCCTGCACCTTC.

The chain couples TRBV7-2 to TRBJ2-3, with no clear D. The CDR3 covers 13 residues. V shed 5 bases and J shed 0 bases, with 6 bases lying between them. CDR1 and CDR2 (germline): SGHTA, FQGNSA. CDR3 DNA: TGTGCCAGCAGCGTAATTAGCACAGATACGCAGTATTTT. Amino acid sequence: CASSVISTDTQYF.

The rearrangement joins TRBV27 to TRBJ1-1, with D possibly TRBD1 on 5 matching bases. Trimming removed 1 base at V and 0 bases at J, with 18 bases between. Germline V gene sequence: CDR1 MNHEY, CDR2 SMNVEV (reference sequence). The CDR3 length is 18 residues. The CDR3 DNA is TGTGCCAGCAGTTTATTATCTCCGGCAGGGACTATGAACACTGAAGCTTTCTTT. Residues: CASSLLSPAGTMNTEAFF.

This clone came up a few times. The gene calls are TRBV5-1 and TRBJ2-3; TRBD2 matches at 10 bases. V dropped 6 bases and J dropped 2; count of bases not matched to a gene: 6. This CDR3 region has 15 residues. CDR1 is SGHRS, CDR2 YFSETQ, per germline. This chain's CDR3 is CASTSAGGFTDTQYF. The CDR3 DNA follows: TGCGCCAGCACATCAGCGGGAGGGTTCACAGATACGCAGTATTTT. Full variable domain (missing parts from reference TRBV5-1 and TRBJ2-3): KAGVTQTPRYLIKTRGQQVTLSCSPISGHRSVSWYQQTPGQGLQFLFEYFSETQRNKGNFPGRFSGRQFSNSRSEMNVSTLELGDSALYLCASTSAGGFTDTQYFGPGTRLTVL.

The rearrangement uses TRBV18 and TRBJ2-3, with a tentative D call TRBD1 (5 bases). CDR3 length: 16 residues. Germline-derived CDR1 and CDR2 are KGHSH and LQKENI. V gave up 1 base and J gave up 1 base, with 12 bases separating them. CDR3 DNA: TGTGCCAGCTCACCACTGAAAGTCAGGGGCACAGATACGCAGTATTTT. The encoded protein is CASSPLKVRGTDTQYF.